This is a list of T cell receptor beta chains from one sample in a study of early T cells in non-severe SARS-CoV-2 infection. TCRdb reprocessed the 5' RACE reads via MiXCR and lists one record per CDR3 protein. The table records some 20,000 distinct CDR3 sequences, 5% of them present only once. The sample comprised whole blood. These receptors were obtained from an adult who was a healthcare worker with PCR-confirmed SARS-CoV-2 infection or an uninfected control (not recorded which). Each CDR3 is given with its conserved first and last residue. The order of the fields is V gene, J gene, CDR3 protein.

>TRBV24-1|TRBJ2-2
CATSGGQLTGELFF
>TRBV2|TRBJ2-7
CASSTEGYEQYF
>TRBV11-2|TRBJ2-1
CASSPTNREQFF
>TRBV7-9|TRBJ2-4
CASSLYRGIGSSTKNIQYF
>TRBV5-1|TRBJ2-3
CASSQTPTRSGTDTQYF
>TRBV6-2/TRBV6-3|TRBJ2-3
CASSYSEAGPDTQYF
>TRBV12-3/TRBV12-4|TRBJ2-7
CASSLGVGQYF
>TRBV6-2/TRBV6-3|TRBJ1-5
CASSGLGNQPQHF
>TRBV12-3/TRBV12-4|TRBJ1-1
CASSPGTGFGTEAFF
>TRBV7-9|TRBJ2-7
CASSLWRDSYEQYF
>TRBV12-5|TRBJ1-6
CASEPGDNSPLHF
>TRBV12-5|TRBJ1-5
CASGWNPGQYSNQPQHF
>TRBV5-1|TRBJ2-1
CASSLGSYNEQFF
>TRBV12-3/TRBV12-4|TRBJ1-2
CASSRSRDRAGYTF
>TRBV29-1|TRBJ2-7
CSVELTDRGAYEQYF
>TRBV20-1|TRBJ2-1
CSATGYNEQFF
>TRBV28|TRBJ2-5
CASRPGQGETQYF
>TRBV21-1|TRBJ2-4
CASSKCKERRAKNIQYF
>TRBV5-1|TRBJ2-7
CASSLVMGRDEQYF
>TRBV27|TRBJ1-1
CASSLLPGPNTEAFF
>TRBV30|TRBJ2-1
CAWSPEGEQFF
>TRBV6-6|TRBJ1-1
CASSGTVNTEAFF
>TRBV29-1|TRBJ2-1
CSVLSGTFYNEQFF
>TRBV7-3|TRBJ1-1
CASSFGGNTEAFF
>TRBV11-2|TRBJ2-1
CASSDAAKRPHNEQFF
>TRBV7-8|TRBJ1-1
CASSPGTSNTEAFF
>TRBV20-1|TRBJ1-2
CSAPGYTF
>TRBV11-2|TRBJ2-1
CASSLLASISYNEQFF
>TRBV7-9|TRBJ2-7
CASSSLAGYSDEQYF
>TRBV20-1|TRBJ2-1
CSARGLAGVGNEQFF
>TRBV7-8|TRBJ2-3
CASSLDGRGTDTQYF
>TRBV20-1|TRBJ1-4
CSAYPPRSEKLFF
>TRBV30|TRBJ1-2
CALQRQGNYGYTF
>TRBV11-2|TRBJ2-5
CASSWGRDQETQYF
>TRBV11-2|TRBJ2-5
CASSFSGVSETQYF
>TRBV6-2/TRBV6-3|TRBJ1-1
CATAAHWSFERLEAFF
>TRBV20-1|TRBJ1-5
CSAPLGGQGQPQHF
>TRBV27|TRBJ2-1
CASSPGTGPYNEQFF
>TRBV5-4|TRBJ2-3
CASRRREGEGDTQYF
>TRBV29-1|TRBJ2-3
CSVDWGNTDTQYF
>TRBV9|TRBJ2-1
CASSSYTSGTYNEQFF
>TRBV30|TRBJ1-2
CASRSLPLNYGYTF